This entry lists 13 T cell receptor beta chains sequenced from one sample in a study of cytomegalovirus exposure and HLA in healthy donors. In the PCR, 60 Vbeta and 13 Jbeta primers were used. Data came from immunoSEQ multiplex PCR; TCRdb stores just in-frame clones and leaves some out. Seen here are about 170,000 clones, 80% to 90% observed once, and the top ten hold 2.4%. The sample comprised PBMCs. The receptors were gathered from a male donor in good health and CMV-seronegative.

The V call is TRBV7-8, the J call TRBJ1-6, with D possibly TRBD1 on 5 matching bases. Looked up from germline, CDR1 is SGHVS and CDR2 is FQNEAQ. The CDR3 is 14 residues long. Trimming cost V 4 bases and J 8 bases, with 12 bases left between them. The CDR3 DNA reads TGTGCCAGCAGCTATCGCGGAGGGGATTCACCCCTCCACTTT. Its translation is CASSYRGGDSPLHF.

To note about this clone: Its ends do not fully match the called genes, so a read error is possible. This rearrangement joins TRBV7-2 to TRBJ1-1, with unresolved D. The germline CDR1 and CDR2 sequences are SGHTA and FQGNSA. This CDR3 spans 11 amino acids. The CDR3 loop is CASSLVYRFDF. CDR3 DNA: TGTGCCAGCAGCTTAGTGTATCGGTTTGACTTT.

This clone was counted a single time. V gene TRBV15 combines with J gene TRBJ2-1, with a weak D call TRBD1 (6 bases). V was pared by 0 bases and J by 4 bases, with 13 bases between. This CDR3 has 16 amino acids. Germline V gene data show CDR1 as LNHNV and CDR2 as YYDKDF (reference sequence). The CDR3 spells CATSREGGSPYNEQFF. Written as DNA, the CDR3 is TGTGCCACCAGCAGAGAAGGGGGTTCCCCTTACAATGAGCAGTTCTTC.

This clone was picked up many times. The chain employs TRBV28 and TRBJ2-2; D may be TRBD2 (6 bases). V was pared by 7 bases and J by 1 base, with 13 bases between. The CDR3 runs 15 residues. Germline assignment: CDR1 MDHEN and CDR2 SYDVKM. CDR3 nucleotide sequence: TGTGCCAGCACGATTGCGGGATTGAACACCGGGGAGCTGTTTTTT. Translated, it gives CASTIAGLNTGELFF.

J is TRBJ2-1 and V is TRBV7-2; 10 bases line up with TRBD2. Germline CDR1 reads SGHTA; CDR2 reads FQGNSA. This CDR3 is built from 13 residues. V lost 5 bases and J lost 15; bases outside the gene matches: 10. In nucleotides, the CDR3 is TGTGCCAGCAGCCTAACTACTAGCGGGAAGCGGTTCTTC. Encoded protein: CASSLTTSGKRFF.

The genes are TRBV7-3 and TRBJ2-1; 8 bases fit TRBD2. The V segment lost 5 bases and the J segment 0 bases; nucleotides outside the gene matches: 6. The germline CDR1 and CDR2 sequences are SGHTA and FQGTGA. CDR3 length: 16 amino acids. Here the CDR3 DNA reads TGTGCCAGCAGCCTGTTAGCGGGACCCTCCTACAATGAGCAGTTCTTC. Protein sequence: CASSLLAGPSYNEQFF. The whole variable domain, remainder taken from reference TRBV7-3 and TRBJ2-1, is GAGVSQTPSNKVTEKGKYVELRCDPISGHTALYWYRQSLGQGPEFLIYFQGTGAADDSGLPNDRFFAVRPEGSVSTLKIQRTERGDSAVYLCASSLLAGPSYNEQFFGPGTRLTVL.

This clone was recorded once. The V call is TRBV19, the J call TRBJ2-3; weak D call: TRBD1 (6 bases). Germline assignment: CDR1 LNHDA and CDR2 SQIVND (reference sequence). V lost 5 bases and J lost 5, with 8 bases in between. CDR3 length: 12 amino acids. This CDR3 reads CASSEQGDTQYF. As DNA, the CDR3 is TGTGCCAGTAGTGAACAGGGAGATACGCAGTATTTT.

V gene TRBV7-9 combines with J gene TRBJ2-7; TRBD1 matches at 8 bases. Germline V gene lookup returns CDR1 SEHNR and CDR2 FQNEAQ (reference sequence). The ends lost 5 bases at V and 2 bases at J; junction bases unmatched: 8. There are 15 residues in the CDR3. CDR3 protein: CASSPGGSHTYEQYF. CDR3 DNA sequence: TGTGCCAGCAGCCCAGGGGGCAGCCACACCTACGAGCAGTACTTC. The variable domain in full, completed from reference TRBV7-9 and TRBJ2-7, reads DTGVSQNPRHKITKRGQNVTFRCDPISEHNRLYWYRQTLGQGPEFLTYFQNEAQLEKSRLLSDRFSAERPKGSFSTLEIQRTEQGDSAMYLCASSPGGSHTYEQYFGPGTRLTVT.

This clone was observed a handful of times. The V and J genes are TRBV30 and TRBJ1-2, with 7 bases that match TRBD1. Germline V lookup: CDR1 GTSNPN, CDR2 SVGIG (reference sequence). With 4 bases clipped from V and 1 base from J, the junction kept 12 bases outside the gene matches. The CDR3 runs 16 residues. The CDR3: CAWTTGLGRLNYGYTF. CDR3 DNA sequence: TGTGCCTGGACGACAGGGCTAGGCCGCCTTAACTATGGCTACACCTTC.

This sequence joins TRBV29-1 and TRBJ2-2; a possible D gene is TRBD2 (5 bases). From germline, CDR1 is SQVTM and CDR2 ANQGSEA. The V and J ends lost 6 bases and 4 bases respectively, with 12 bases between them. The CDR3 has 13 amino acids. CDR3 bases: TGCAGCGTGGGGAGAGGGAGCACCGGGGAGCTGTTTTTT. Residues: CSVGRGSTGELFF.

The table lists this clone with a count of one. V is TRBV4-3 and J is TRBJ2-3, with a weak D call TRBD1 (5 bases). The CDR3 is made up of 15 amino acids. V was trimmed by 3 bases and J by 2 bases, leaving 12 bases between them. Germline loops: CDR1 LGHNA, CDR2 YSLEER. The CDR3 sequence is CASSQGGADTDTQYF. DNA of the CDR3: TGCGCCAGCAGCCAGGGTGGGGCAGACACAGATACGCAGTATTTT.

The gene calls are TRBV7-9 and TRBJ2-1; 7 bases match TRBD1. Germline trimming cut 5 bases from V and 0 bases from J; bases unmatched to any gene: 4. The CDR3 extends over 15 amino acids. The germline CDR1 and CDR2 sequences are SEHNR and FQNEAQ (reference sequence). In DNA, the CDR3 is TGTGCCAGCAGCATGAGACAGGGCTCCTACAATGAGCAGTTCTTC. This translates into CASSMRQGSYNEQFF.

This chain joins TRBV6-5 and TRBJ2-1, with TRBD2 matching over 9 bases. The CDR3 loop spans 15 amino acids. Germline values: CDR1 MNHEY, CDR2 SVGAGI. Trimming took 5 bases from V and 3 from J; bases not matched to a gene: 5. CDR3 bases: TGTGCCAGCAGTGGTAATAGCGGGGGCTACAATGAGCAGTTCTTC. It encodes CASSGNSGGYNEQFF.